A single sample is the source of the 13 T cell receptor beta chains below, sequenced in a study of CD8 T cells in ankylosing spondylitis. TCRdb reprocessed the 5' RACE reads via MiXCR and lists one record per CDR3 protein. Of fewer than 250,000 distinct CDR3 sequences listed, roughly 24% are singletons. Specimen: blood, either unsorted or a sorted T cell fraction (not recorded which). Receptor source: a male donor with ankylosing spondylitis or in good health (not recorded which).

The chain links TRBV18 to TRBJ2-1; D unclear. The CDR3 sequence is 15 residues long. The germline gives CDR1 KGHSH, CDR2 LQKENI. The V end was cut by 0 bases, the J end by 0 bases, with 6 bases between. CDR3 nucleotide sequence: TGTGCCAGCTCACCACCAAGTTTCTCCTACAATGAGCAGTTCTTC. It yields the protein CASSPPSFSYNEQFF.

Comment on this clonotype: This may come from a read error, since a much larger clone is one base off. The chain employs TRBV20-1 and TRBJ2-3; D gene unclear. V lost 3 bases and J lost 2, with 3 bases in between. Germline CDR1 and CDR2: DFQATT and SNEGSKA (reference sequence). This CDR3 comprises 11 residues. This CDR3 reads CSASPTDTQYF. The CDR3 bases are TGCAGTGCTAGTCCCACAGATACGCAGTATTTT.

This clonotype came up many times. V gene TRBV4-3 combines with J gene TRBJ2-5; no definite D call. From germline, CDR1 is LGHNA and CDR2 YSLEER. With 0 bases removed from V and 2 bases from J, the gap between germline ends came to 10 bases. CDR3 length equals 15 residues. DNA for the CDR3: TGCGCCAGCAGCCAAGAGTATCAGGTGCAAGAGACCCAGTACTTC. Translation gives CASSQEYQVQETQYF.

This chain uses TRBV5-1 with TRBJ2-1; 13 positions match TRBD2. J lost 6 bases, V lost 4 bases, and 4 bases had no gene match. CDR3 size: 15 residues. CDR1 is SGHRS and CDR2 is YFSETQ in the germline V gene. The chain's CDR3 is CASSQLAGGPNEQFF. Here the CDR3 DNA reads TGCGCCAGCAGCCAACTAGCGGGAGGGCCCAATGAGCAGTTCTTC.

This clonotype occurred many times. The rearrangement links TRBV3-1 to TRBJ2-7; D is uncertain. V lost 0 bases, J lost 5 bases, and 5 bases lay in between. In germline, CDR1 is LGHDT, CDR2 YNNKEL (reference sequence). The CDR3 consists of 12 residues. The CDR3 DNA follows: TGTGCCAGCAGCCAAGATACCCACGAGCAGTACTTC. It encodes CASSQDTHEQYF.

The chain recombines TRBV6-1 with TRBJ2-5; TRBD2 is a possible D gene (6 bases). This CDR3 is 14 amino acids long. Trimming took off 6 bases at V and 1 base at J, with 12 bases between the two ends. CDR1 and CDR2 (germline): MNHNS, SASEGT. CDR3 coding DNA: TGTGCCAGCAGGGAGGGACGGCGCCAAGAGACCCAGTACTTC. It translates to CASREGRRQETQYF.

This clonotype was observed many times. The chain uses TRBV29-1 and TRBJ1-1, with D maybe TRBD1 (6 bases). CDR1 and CDR2 from the germline V gene are SQVTM and ANQGSEA. This CDR3 spans 11 amino acids. V lost 3 bases to trimming and J lost 4 bases, with 6 bases between them. CDR3 residues: CSVDRGTEAFF. CDR3 DNA: TGCAGCGTTGACAGGGGCACTGAAGCTTTCTTT.

For the CDR3, the DNA is TGCGCCAGCAGCCAAGATCCCTTACAGCCCCAGCATTTT. It is translated as CASSQDPLQPQHF. The gene calls are TRBV4-3 and TRBJ1-5; unclear D gene. Germline-derived CDR1 and CDR2 are LGHNA and YSLEER. V gave up 0 bases and J gave up 7 bases, with 7 bases separating them. CDR3 length: 13 residues.

In its sample, this clonotype was seen a few times. The CDR3 sequence is CASRAEGRFKQYF. The CDR3 nucleotides are TGTGCCAGCAGGGCCGAAGGGCGATTCAAGCAGTACTTC. This chain links TRBV6-1 with TRBJ2-7; D not resolved. CDR3 length: 13 residues. Germline-derived CDR1 and CDR2 are MNHNS and SASEGT. V shed 6 bases and J shed 8 bases, with 17 bases lying between them.

This chain joins TRBV29-1 and TRBJ2-3; D is unclear. Germline-derived CDR1 and CDR2 are SQVTM and ANQGSEA. This CDR3 is built from 10 residues. With 7 bases removed from V and 4 bases from J, the gap between germline ends came to 6 bases. The CDR3 loop reads CSGGADTQYF. Written as DNA, the CDR3 is TGCAGCGGTGGGGCAGATACGCAGTATTTT.

Notes on this clonotype: A much larger clone differs from this one at a single base, so this may be a read error. The J gene is TRBJ2-5, the V gene TRBV20-1; D gene ambiguous. CDR3 length: 11 residues. Germline CDR1 DFQATT, CDR2 SNEGSKA (reference sequence). CDR3 amino acids: CSARAFRTEYF. The DNA of the CDR3 is TGCAGTGCTAGGGCCTTTCGGACCGAGTACTTC.

This clonotype was detected ten times or more. V gene TRBV20-1 combines with J gene TRBJ1-5; 7 nucleotides match TRBD1. There are 14 residues in the CDR3. The V gene's germline CDR1 is DFQATT and CDR2 SNEGSKA (reference sequence). Trimming cost V 3 bases and J 3 bases; bases outside gene matches: 5. CDR3 sequence (DNA): TGCAGTGCTAGCCTAGACAGGGCCAATCAGCCCCAGCATTTT. Translating it yields CSASLDRANQPQHF.

This clonotype was observed at least ten times. V and J are TRBV5-1 and TRBJ1-1; the D gene is possibly TRBD1 (5 bases). The CDR3 totals 15 residues. V gave up 4 bases and J gave up 1 base, with 14 bases separating them. Per germline, CDR1 SGHRS and CDR2 YFSETQ. CDR3 bases: TGCGCCAGCAGCCCCATGGGACTGCCGAACACTGAAGCTTTCTTT. This translates into CASSPMGLPNTEAFF.